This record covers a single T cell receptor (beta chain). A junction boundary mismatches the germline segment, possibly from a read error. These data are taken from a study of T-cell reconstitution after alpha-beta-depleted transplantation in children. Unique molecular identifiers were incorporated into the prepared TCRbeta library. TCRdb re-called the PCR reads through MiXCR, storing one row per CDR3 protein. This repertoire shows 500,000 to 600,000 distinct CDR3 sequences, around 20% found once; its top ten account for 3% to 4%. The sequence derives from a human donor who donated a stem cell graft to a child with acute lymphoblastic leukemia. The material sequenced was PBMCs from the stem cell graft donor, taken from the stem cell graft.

CDR3 region: CSARGQGATGELFF. For the CDR3, the DNA is TGCAGTGCCAGAGGGCAGGGGGCGACCGGGGAGCTGTTTTTT. J is TRBJ2-2 and V is TRBV20-1, with TRBD1 matching over 8 bases. This CDR3 has 14 amino acids. Germline V gene sequence: CDR1 DFQATT, CDR2 SNEGSKA (reference sequence).